This TCR beta chain was retrieved from a study of blood T cell repertoires in COVID-19. Study summary: Sources were T cells, B-cell-depleted T cells, or PBMCs; the material itself was cDNA or gDNA.

Sequencing was performed with immunoSEQ multiplex PCR; in TCRdb, only in-frame clones are kept and a portion is missing. The profile shows 150,000 to 200,000 clones, around 80% of them singletons. Cohort 3 recovered donors had two negative PCRs, clearance, or symptom resolution. The CDR3 totals 13 residues. Trimming removed 7 bases at V and 3 bases at J, with 10 bases between. Germline-derived CDR1 and CDR2 are MNHEY and SVGAGI. The receptor's source is a man aged 45 to 65 who had recovered from COVID-19. Sequenced: PBMCs or T cells enriched from blood (not recorded which). The chain combines TRBV6-5 with TRBJ1-3; D is undetermined. This chain's CDR3 is CASKLAVGNTIYF. The CDR3 bases are TGTGCCAGCAAGTTGGCCGTTGGAAACACCATATATTTT.